This TCR beta chain is from a study of blood T cells in healthy people across ages. Through a sample-barcoded 5' primer and a J-beta primer mix, a second PCR was run for about 6 to 11 cycles. MiXCR, applied by TCRdb to the 5' RACE reads, yields one record per CDR3 protein. Seen here are fewer than 2,000,000 distinct CDR3 sequences, roughly a third observed once, and the top ten hold roughly 10%. This clonotype originated in a woman between 25 and 40 years old in good health. Sequences were obtained from blood.

The CDR3 is CASRKQGAGYGYTF. In DNA, the CDR3 is TGTGCCAGCAGGAAACAAGGGGCGGGGTATGGCTACACCTTC. The V call is TRBV28, the J call TRBJ1-2, with TRBD1 as a possible D gene (5 bases). This CDR3 comprises 14 residues. Trimming took 6 bases from V and 5 from J, leaving 16 bases between them. Germline V gene sequence: CDR1 MDHEN, CDR2 SYDVKM.